This TCR beta chain was sequenced during a study of graft-versus-host responses after intestinal transplantation. Across the whole study: Isolated intestinal, liver-intestinal, or multivisceral transplants had been given to the recipients. Following induction with anti-thymocyte globulin, all recipients were given tacrolimus and steroids for around three years.

Germline values: CDR1 SGDLS, CDR2 YYNGEE. There are 16 residues in the CDR3. Sequenced by immunoSEQ multiplex PCR; TCRdb stores in-frame clones only, minus some. The sample has 45,000 to 50,000 clones; 80% to 95% are singletons. Of note for this clone: A junction boundary mismatches the germline segment, possibly from a read error.

This receptor was taken from a human patient who received an intestinal transplant, so some T cells may come from the graft donor. The chain uses TRBV9 and TRBJ2-1, with no clear D. The sample here was PBMCs, taken 786 days after a first intestinal transplant, on the day of a second. Here the CDR3 reads CASSGVASSSNNEQFF. The CDR3 DNA is TGTGCCAGCAGCGGAGTGGCCTCGAGCTCCAACAATGAGCAGTTCTTC.